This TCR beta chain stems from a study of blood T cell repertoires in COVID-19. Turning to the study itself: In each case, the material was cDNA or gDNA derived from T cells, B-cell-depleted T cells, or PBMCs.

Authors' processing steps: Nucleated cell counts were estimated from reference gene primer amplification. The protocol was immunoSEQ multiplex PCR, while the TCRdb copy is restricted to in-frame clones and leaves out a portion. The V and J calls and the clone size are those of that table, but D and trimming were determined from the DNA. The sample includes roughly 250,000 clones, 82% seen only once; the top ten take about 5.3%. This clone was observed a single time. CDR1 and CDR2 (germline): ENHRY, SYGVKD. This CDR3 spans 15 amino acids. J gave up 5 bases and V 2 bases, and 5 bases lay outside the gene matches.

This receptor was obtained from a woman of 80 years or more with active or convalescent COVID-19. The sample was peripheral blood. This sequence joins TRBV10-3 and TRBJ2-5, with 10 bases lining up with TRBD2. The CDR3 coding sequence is TGTGCCATCAGTGAGAGCCTAGCGGGGGCGGAGACCCAGTACTTC. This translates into CAISESLAGAETQYF.